The next 23 T cell receptor beta chains were all read from a single sample in a study of blood T cells in healthy people across ages. For the second PCR, which ran for about 6 to 12 cycles, a sample-barcoded 5' primer and a J-beta primer mix were used. MiXCR, run by TCRdb on the 5' RACE reads, gives a single entry per CDR3 protein. The sample comprises some 900,000 distinct CDR3 sequences, 29% of which are singletons, and around 15% rests with the top ten. Sequenced material: blood. The receptors stem from an elderly woman in good health.

The chain uses TRBV5-4 and TRBJ2-7, with D possibly matching TRBD2 (6 bases). The J call may be in error: the DNA end matches TRBJ2-5 better. Germline-derived CDR1 and CDR2 are SGHNT and YYREEE (reference sequence). The CDR3 loop spans 15 amino acids. The CDR3 spells CASSFPSLSGETQYF. The DNA of the CDR3 is TGTGCCAGCAGCTTCCCCTCCTTGAGCGGGGAGACCCAGTACTTC.

The genes are TRBV5-1 and TRBJ2-5; D is unresolved. V gave up 5 bases and J gave up 2 bases, with 16 bases separating them. Germline V gene sequence: CDR1 SGHRS, CDR2 YFSETQ. There are 15 residues in the CDR3. The CDR3 nucleotides read TGCGCCAGCAGAGCTGGAGTAGGGAAACAAGAGACCCAGTACTTC. This sequence encodes CASRAGVGKQETQYF.

The chain has TRBV7-9 and TRBJ2-2; D could derive from TRBD1 or TRBD2 (7 bases each). Germline values: CDR1 SEHNR, CDR2 FQNEAQ (reference sequence). The V and J ends lost 8 bases and 6 bases respectively, with 22 bases between them. This CDR3 region has 16 residues. CDR3 DNA: TGTGCCAGCGGATATCGACAGGGAGGGGACGCCGGGGAGCTGTTTTTT. It is translated as CASGYRQGGDAGELFF. Supplemented by reference TRBV7-9 and TRBJ2-2, the full variable domain reads DTGVSQNPRHKITKRGQNVTFRCDPISEHNRLYWYRQTLGQGPEFLTYFQNEAQLEKSRLLSDRFSAERPKGSFSTLEIQRTEQGDSAMYLCASGYRQGGDAGELFFGEGSRLTVL.

With regard to this clonotype: A much larger clone is a single base away; this may be a read error. V is TRBV6-1 and J is TRBJ1-1, with D possibly matching TRBD1 (6 bases). The length of the CDR3 is 12 residues. Germline lookup yields CDR1 MNHNS and CDR2 SASEGT. The CDR3, as DNA: TGTACCAGCAGCCTAAGACAGGTTGAAGCTTTCTTT. Amino acids: CTSSLRQVEAFF.

This clonotype was observed a few times. This sequence joins TRBV2 and TRBJ1-2; D perhaps matches TRBD1 (6 bases). V dropped 2 bases and J dropped 8 bases, with 12 bases sitting between them. Germline V CDR1 and CDR2: SNHLY, FYNNEI. The CDR3 covers 13 residues. CDR3 sequence reads: CASSEQGQGGYTF. CDR3 sequence (DNA): TGTGCCAGCAGTGAACAGGGACAAGGAGGCTACACCTTC.

This clonotype appeared a few times. This chain uses TRBV6-6 with TRBJ1-1; 8 bases agree with TRBD1. J gave up 4 bases and V 7 bases, and 8 bases lay outside the gene matches. The CDR3 has 14 amino acids. The germline gives CDR1 MNHNY, CDR2 SVGAGI (reference sequence). The CDR3 region is CASKAQGASTEAFF. In DNA form, the CDR3 reads TGTGCCAGCAAAGCGCAGGGGGCCAGCACTGAAGCTTTCTTT.

This clonotype was counted between two and nine times. The chain employs TRBV7-2 and TRBJ1-6; TRBD1 is a possible D gene (6 bases). Deletions cut 9 bases from V and 2 bases from J, with 23 bases between. The germline V gene has CDR1 SGHTA and CDR2 FQGNSA. The CDR3 totals 18 residues. CDR3 coding DNA: TGTGCCAGTAACCTTTTCCGGGGGGGCAGGACCTATAATTCACCCCTCCACTTT. Translated, it gives CASNLFRGGRTYNSPLHF.

At least ten counts were recorded for this clonotype. V usage is TRBV4-3 and J usage is TRBJ2-7; D remains ambiguous. The germline gives CDR1 LGHNA, CDR2 YSLEER. There are 15 residues in the CDR3. The V end lost 0 bases, the J end lost 0 bases, and 9 bases lay between the germline ends. The CDR3 nucleotides read TGCGCCAGCAGCCAAGATAACACAGCCTCCTACGAGCAGTACTTC. Translated, it gives CASSQDNTASYEQYF.

This clonotype was found many times. J is TRBJ1-2 and V is TRBV7-2; 10 bases map to TRBD1. Germline values: CDR1 SGHTA, CDR2 FQGNSA. The CDR3 is 15 amino acids. Trimming cost V 5 bases and J 5 bases; bases outside gene matches: 8. Here the CDR3 DNA reads TGTGCCAGCAGCCCCTGGACAGGGGGAAGTTATGGCTACACCTTC. Protein: CASSPWTGGSYGYTF.

The sample holds many counts of this clonotype. The V call is TRBV6-2 or TRBV6-3, the J call TRBJ2-7; 9 positions agree with TRBD1. Germline V gives CDR1 MNHEY, CDR2 SVGEGT. The CDR3 contains 15 residues. Trimming at V came to 2 bases and at J to 5 bases, leaving 7 bases not matched to a gene. The CDR3 spells CASSYGGQGGDEQYF. The CDR3 DNA is TGTGCCAGCAGTTACGGGGGACAGGGTGGTGACGAGCAGTACTTC.

The sample holds a few counts of this clonotype. The V and J genes are TRBV12-3 or TRBV12-4 and TRBJ2-3; D might be TRBD1 (6 bases). V was cut by 7 bases and J by 3 bases, with 20 bases left in between. CDR3 length equals 16 residues. CDR3 nucleotide sequence: TGTGCCAGCAACTCCCTTCTGGGGGCCGGGACAGATACGCAGTATTTT. It translates to CASNSLLGAGTDTQYF.

Only a few counts were recorded for this clonotype. The J gene is TRBJ1-4, the V gene TRBV6-2 or TRBV6-3; D possibly corresponds to TRBD1 (6 bases). Germline CDR1 and CDR2: MNHEY and SVGEGT. The CDR3 length is 14 residues. Trimming took 7 bases from V and 8 from J, leaving 17 bases between them. The DNA for the CDR3 is TGTGCCAGCACTGCCCCTGGTGGGGGCGAAAAACTGTTTTTT. Residues: CASTAPGGGEKLFF.

V gene TRBV7-2 combines with J gene TRBJ1-5, with D possibly being TRBD1 (6 bases). V was clipped by 8 bases and J by 10 bases, with 18 bases between them. The CDR3 totals 13 residues. Germline lookup yields CDR1 SGHTA and CDR2 FQGNSA. CDR3 nucleotide sequence: TGTGCCAGCGCCTCCGGACAGATCATACCCCAGCATTTT. This gives the protein CASASGQIIPQHF.

This clonotype was recorded a few times. This chain joins TRBV12-3 or TRBV12-4 and TRBJ1-5, with TRBD1 as a possible D gene (5 bases). V was cut by 2 bases and J by 7 bases, with 12 bases left in between. The CDR3 consists of 14 residues. For the CDR3, the DNA is TGTGCCAGCAGTTTATACGGGACCCGACAGCCCCAGCATTTT. Its protein product is CASSLYGTRQPQHF.

This chain uses TRBV7-2 with TRBJ2-5, with D perhaps matching TRBD1 or TRBD2 (5 bases each). The V end lost 5 bases, the J end lost 11 bases, and 21 bases lay between the germline ends. This CDR3 comprises 14 residues. Germline assignment: CDR1 SGHTA and CDR2 FQGNSA. The CDR3 DNA is TGTGCCAGCAGCCCCCAGAGGGGTTCAAGTGAGCAGTACTTC. Translating gives CASSPQRGSSEQYF.

This clonotype was seen many times. The chain couples TRBV7-9 to TRBJ2-7; D is unresolved. CDR1 and CDR2 (germline): SEHNR, FQNEAQ (reference sequence). V was clipped by 5 bases and J by 4 bases, with 12 bases between them. This CDR3 region has 13 residues. CDR3 protein: CASSKIPEYEQYF. The CDR3 DNA sequence: TGTGCCAGCAGCAAAATACCAGAGTACGAGCAGTACTTC.

This clonotype showed up many times. The rearrangement links TRBV2 to TRBJ1-2; D gene unclear. This CDR3 is built from 12 residues. Trimming stripped 8 bases from V and 2 bases from J, with 9 bases between. CDR1 is SNHLY, CDR2 FYNNEI, per germline. CDR3: CASSVQNYGYTF. In DNA form, the CDR3 reads TGTGCCAGCTCGGTTCAGAACTATGGCTACACCTTC.

This clonotype appeared many times. The chain links TRBV11-3 to TRBJ2-5, with D unresolved. Trimming took 0 bases from V and 4 from J, leaving 6 bases between them. The CDR3 runs 13 residues. Germline V CDR1 and CDR2: SGHNT, YENEEA. In nucleotides, the CDR3 is TGTGCCAGCAGCTTAGAAGTAGTAGAGACCCAGTACTTC. Its protein is CASSLEVVETQYF.

This clonotype was picked up many times. The CDR3 nucleotides read TGTGCCAGCGGGACTCGATTGACAGGGGAAGATGGCTACACCTTC. It translates to CASGTRLTGEDGYTF. The V and J genes are TRBV12-3 or TRBV12-4 and TRBJ1-2, with 8 nucleotides matching TRBD1. CDR3 length: 15 amino acids. V trimming: 8 bases; J trimming: 6 bases; junction bases outside the gene matches: 14.

As to this clonotype: Because it lacks the conserved phenylalanine or tryptophan at the end, this CDR3 is likely a read error. V is TRBV4-3 and J is TRBJ2-3, with 13 bases that match TRBD2. The length of the CDR3 is 16 residues. The ends lost 4 bases at V and 4 bases at J; junction bases unmatched: 5. Germline loops: CDR1 LGHNA, CDR2 YSLEER. CDR3 protein: CASSRSGLAGADTQYL. CDR3 nucleotide sequence: TGCGCCAGCAGCCGATCAGGACTAGCGGGGGCAGATACGCAGTATCTT.

In this sample, this clonotype turned up a few times. The rearrangement links TRBV19 to TRBJ2-7; D is possibly TRBD1 or TRBD2 (5 bases each). Trimming removed 7 bases at V and 3 bases at J, with 19 bases between. The CDR3 consists of 15 residues. Germline loops: CDR1 LNHDA, CDR2 SQIVND (reference sequence). CDR3 in DNA: TGTGCCAGTAAGGACTCCGGGACGGCATACTACGAGCAGTACTTC. It yields the protein CASKDSGTAYYEQYF.

The rearrangement joins TRBV4-1 to TRBJ2-1, with D tentatively TRBD2 (6 bases). This CDR3 has 15 residues. CDR1 and CDR2 from the germline V gene are MGHRA and YSYEKL. Deletions cut 0 bases from V and 9 bases from J, with 15 bases between. This CDR3 reads CASSQDWSSGGEQFF. The CDR3 bases are TGCGCCAGCAGCCAAGATTGGAGTAGCGGCGGTGAGCAGTTCTTC.

In its sample, this clonotype was seen many times. The chain combines TRBV10-3 with TRBJ2-1; D may correspond to TRBD1 or TRBD2 (5 bases each). The V gene lost 3 bases and the J gene lost 2 bases, with 8 bases spanning the gap. CDR1 is ENHRY and CDR2 is SYGVKD in the germline V gene. This CDR3 is built from 14 residues. For the CDR3, the DNA is TGTGCCATCAGTGACCAGGGAGCCTACAATGAGCAGTTCTTC. This sequence encodes CAISDQGAYNEQFF.